This TCR beta chain was sequenced for a study of blood T cell repertoires in COVID-19. The repertoire was sequenced with immunoSEQ multiplex PCR; TCRdb's copy has only in-frame clones and lacks some. This sample yields 50,000 or so clones, of which roughly 83% are seen a single time; roughly 50% belongs to the top ten. This CDR3 comprises 16 residues. Losses at the gene ends were 4 bases for V and 6 bases for J; bases not matched to a gene: 13. Germline loops: CDR1 LGHNA, CDR2 YNFKEQ. Source material: peripheral blood. The chain employs TRBV4-2 and TRBJ2-3; 7 bases line up with TRBD2. The clonotype was recovered from a man aged 65 to 79 with acute or convalescent COVID-19. The DNA of the CDR3 is TGTGCCAGCAGCCCCACGGGGGGAGTGGTGCGGGATACGCAGTATTTT. This sequence encodes CASSPTGGVVRDTQYF.